This T cell receptor beta chain emerged from a study of CD8+CD57+ T cells in acquired aplastic anemia. Flow cytometry had shown expanded CD8+CD57+ cells in the patients chosen for sequencing. TCR beta VDJ and CDR3 profiles were obtained from a genomic DNA template. TCRdb used MiXCR to reprocess the reads, holding one entry per CDR3 protein. The profile shows about 290,000 distinct CDR3 sequences, approximately 58% of them singletons. Germline loops: CDR1 SGHNT, CDR2 YYREEE (reference sequence). This CDR3 has 14 amino acids. V was pared by 7 bases and J by 2 bases, with 16 bases between. Sequenced sample: sorted CD4+, CD8+, or CD8+CD57+ T cells (not recorded which) from PBMCs. V and J are TRBV5-4 and TRBJ2-7; D is undetermined. The source of this sequence is a human donor with aplastic anemia. The CDR3 is CASRNGLPAYEQYF. In DNA form, the CDR3 reads TGTGCCAGCCGCAATGGGCTACCTGCCTACGAGCAGTACTTC. The full variable domain, completed using reference TRBV5-4 and TRBJ2-7, is ETGVTQSPTHLIKTRGQQVTLRCSSQSGHNTVSWYQQALGQGPQFIFQYYREEENGRGNFPPRFSGLQFPNYSSELNVNALELDDSALYLCASRNGLPAYEQYFGPGTRLTVT.